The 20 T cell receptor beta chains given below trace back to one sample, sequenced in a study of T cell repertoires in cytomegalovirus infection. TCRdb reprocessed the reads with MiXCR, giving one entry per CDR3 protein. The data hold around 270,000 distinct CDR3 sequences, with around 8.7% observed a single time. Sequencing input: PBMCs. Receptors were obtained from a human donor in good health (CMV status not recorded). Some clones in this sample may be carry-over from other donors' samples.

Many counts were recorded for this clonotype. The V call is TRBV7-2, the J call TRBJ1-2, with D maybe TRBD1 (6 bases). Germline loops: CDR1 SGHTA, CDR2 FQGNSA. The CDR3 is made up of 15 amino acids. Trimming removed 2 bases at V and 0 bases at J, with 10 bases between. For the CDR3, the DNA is TGTGCCAGCAGCTTAACAGGGACTTCTAACTATGGCTACACCTTC. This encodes CASSLTGTSNYGYTF. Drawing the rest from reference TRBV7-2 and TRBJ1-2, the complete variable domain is GAGVSQSPSNKVTEKGKDVELRCDPISGHTALYWYRQSLGQGLEFLIYFQGNSAPDKSGLPSDRFSAERTGGSVSTLTIQRTQQEDSAVYLCASSLTGTSNYGYTFGSGTRLTVV.

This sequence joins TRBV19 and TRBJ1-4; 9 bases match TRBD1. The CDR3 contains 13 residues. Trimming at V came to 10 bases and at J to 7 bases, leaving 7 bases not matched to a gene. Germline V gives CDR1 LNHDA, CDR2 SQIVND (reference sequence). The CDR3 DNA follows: TGTGCCACCAACAGGGGGCCGGGTGAAAAACTGTTTTTT. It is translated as CATNRGPGEKLFF.

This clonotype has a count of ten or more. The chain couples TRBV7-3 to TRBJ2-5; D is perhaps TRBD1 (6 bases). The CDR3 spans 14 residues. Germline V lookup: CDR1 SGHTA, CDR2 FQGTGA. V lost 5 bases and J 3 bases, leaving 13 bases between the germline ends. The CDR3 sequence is CASSPGAGEETQYF. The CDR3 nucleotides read TGTGCCAGCAGCCCCGGGGCAGGGGAAGAGACCCAGTACTTC.

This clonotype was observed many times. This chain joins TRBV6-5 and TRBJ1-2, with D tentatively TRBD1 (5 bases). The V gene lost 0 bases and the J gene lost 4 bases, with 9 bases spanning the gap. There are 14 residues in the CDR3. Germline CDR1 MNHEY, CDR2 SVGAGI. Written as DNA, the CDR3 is TGTGCCAGCAGTTACTCCGGACAACCCTATGGCTACACCTTC. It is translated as CASSYSGQPYGYTF.

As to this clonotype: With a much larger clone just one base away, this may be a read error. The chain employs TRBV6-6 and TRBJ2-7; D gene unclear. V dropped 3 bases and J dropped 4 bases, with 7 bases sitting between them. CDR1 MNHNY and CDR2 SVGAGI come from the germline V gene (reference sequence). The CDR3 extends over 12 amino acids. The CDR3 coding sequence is TGTGCCAGCAGTTATGGGCAGTACGAGCAGTACTTC. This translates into CASSYGQYEQYF.

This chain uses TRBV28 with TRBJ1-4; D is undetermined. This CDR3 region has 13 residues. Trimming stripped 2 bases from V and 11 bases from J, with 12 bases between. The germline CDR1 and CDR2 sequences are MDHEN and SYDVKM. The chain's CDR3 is CASSLASGGKLFF. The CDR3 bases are TGTGCCAGCAGTTTAGCTAGCGGAGGGAAACTGTTTTTT.

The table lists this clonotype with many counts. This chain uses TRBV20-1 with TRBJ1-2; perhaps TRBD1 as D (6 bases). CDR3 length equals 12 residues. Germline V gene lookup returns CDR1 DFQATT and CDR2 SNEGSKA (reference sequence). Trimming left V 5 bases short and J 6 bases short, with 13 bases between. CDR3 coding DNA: TGCAGTGCTCATAGGACAGTCGATGGCTACACCTTC. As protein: CSAHRTVDGYTF.

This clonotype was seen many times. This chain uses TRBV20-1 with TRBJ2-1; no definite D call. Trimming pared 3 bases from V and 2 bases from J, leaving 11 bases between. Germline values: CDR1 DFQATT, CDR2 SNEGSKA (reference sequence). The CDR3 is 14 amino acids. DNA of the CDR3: TGCAGTGCTAGTCGGTGGAGCGCCTACAATGAGCAGTTCTTC. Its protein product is CSASRWSAYNEQFF.

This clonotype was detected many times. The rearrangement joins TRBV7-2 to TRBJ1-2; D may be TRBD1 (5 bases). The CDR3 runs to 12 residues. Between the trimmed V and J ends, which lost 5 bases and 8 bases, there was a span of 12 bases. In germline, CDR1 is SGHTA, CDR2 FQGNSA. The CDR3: CASSRDPLGYTF. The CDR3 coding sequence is TGTGCCAGCAGCAGGGACCCCTTGGGCTACACCTTC.

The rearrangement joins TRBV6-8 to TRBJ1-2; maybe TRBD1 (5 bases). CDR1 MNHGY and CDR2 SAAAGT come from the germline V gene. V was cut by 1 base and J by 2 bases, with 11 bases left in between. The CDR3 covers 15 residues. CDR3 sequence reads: CASSYFPGKNYGYTF. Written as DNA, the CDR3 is TGTGCCAGCAGTTACTTTCCAGGGAAGAACTATGGCTACACCTTC.

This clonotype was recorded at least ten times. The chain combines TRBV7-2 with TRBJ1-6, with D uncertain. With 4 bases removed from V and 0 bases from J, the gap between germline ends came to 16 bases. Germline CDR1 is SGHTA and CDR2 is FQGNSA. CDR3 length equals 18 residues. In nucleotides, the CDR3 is TGTGCCAGCAGCTCCTTAGGACGAGGGAGCTCCTATAATTCACCCCTCCACTTT. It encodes CASSSLGRGSSYNSPLHF.

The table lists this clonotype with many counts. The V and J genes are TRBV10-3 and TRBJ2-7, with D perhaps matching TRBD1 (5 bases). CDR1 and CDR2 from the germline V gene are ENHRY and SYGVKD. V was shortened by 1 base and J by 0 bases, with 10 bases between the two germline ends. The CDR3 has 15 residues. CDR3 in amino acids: CAISELEQVSYEQYF. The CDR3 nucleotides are TGTGCCATCAGTGAGTTAGAACAGGTCTCCTACGAGCAGTACTTC.

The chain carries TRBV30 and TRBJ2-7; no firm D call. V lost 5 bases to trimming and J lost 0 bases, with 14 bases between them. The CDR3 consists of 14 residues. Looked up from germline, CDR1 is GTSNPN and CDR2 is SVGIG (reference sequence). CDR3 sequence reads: CAWSRRLSSYEQYF. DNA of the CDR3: TGTGCCTGGTCCAGGCGACTTAGCTCCTACGAGCAGTACTTC.

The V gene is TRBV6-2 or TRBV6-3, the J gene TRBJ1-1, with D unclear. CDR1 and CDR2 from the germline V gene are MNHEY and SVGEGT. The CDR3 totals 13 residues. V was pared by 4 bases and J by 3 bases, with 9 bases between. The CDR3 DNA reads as TGTGCCAGCAGTTTCAACGGCTACACTGAAGCTTTCTTT. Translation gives CASSFNGYTEAFF.

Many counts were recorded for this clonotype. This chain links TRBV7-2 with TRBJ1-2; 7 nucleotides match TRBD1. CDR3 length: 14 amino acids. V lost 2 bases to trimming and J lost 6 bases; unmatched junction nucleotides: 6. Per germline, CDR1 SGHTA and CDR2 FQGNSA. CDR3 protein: CASSLLTGSDGYTF. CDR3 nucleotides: TGTGCCAGCAGCTTATTGACAGGGTCCGATGGCTACACCTTC.

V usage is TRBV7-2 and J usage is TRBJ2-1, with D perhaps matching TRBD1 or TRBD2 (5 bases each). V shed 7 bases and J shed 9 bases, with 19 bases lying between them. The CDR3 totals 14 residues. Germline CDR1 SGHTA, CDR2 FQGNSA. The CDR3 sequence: CASNEGSRSVEQFF. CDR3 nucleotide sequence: TGTGCCAGCAACGAGGGGTCCCGAAGCGTTGAGCAGTTCTTC.

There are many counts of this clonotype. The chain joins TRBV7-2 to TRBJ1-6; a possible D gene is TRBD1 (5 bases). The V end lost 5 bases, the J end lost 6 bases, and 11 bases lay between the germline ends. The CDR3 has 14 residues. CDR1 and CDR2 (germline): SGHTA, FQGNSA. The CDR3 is CASSRDRSNSPLHF. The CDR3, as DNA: TGTGCCAGCAGCCGAGACAGAAGTAATTCACCCCTCCACTTT.

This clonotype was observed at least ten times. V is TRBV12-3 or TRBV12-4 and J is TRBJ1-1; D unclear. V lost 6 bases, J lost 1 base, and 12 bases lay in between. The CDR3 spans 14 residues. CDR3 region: CASRILAGNTEAFF. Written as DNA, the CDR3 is TGTGCCAGCAGAATCCTGGCGGGGAACACTGAAGCTTTCTTT.

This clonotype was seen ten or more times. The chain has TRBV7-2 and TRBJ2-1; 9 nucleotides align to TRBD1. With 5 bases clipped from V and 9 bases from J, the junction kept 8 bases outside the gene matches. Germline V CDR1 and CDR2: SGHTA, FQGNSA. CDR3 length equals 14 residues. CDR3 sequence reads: CASSRGQGRGEQFF. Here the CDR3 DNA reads TGTGCCAGCAGCCGGGGACAGGGAAGGGGTGAGCAGTTCTTC.

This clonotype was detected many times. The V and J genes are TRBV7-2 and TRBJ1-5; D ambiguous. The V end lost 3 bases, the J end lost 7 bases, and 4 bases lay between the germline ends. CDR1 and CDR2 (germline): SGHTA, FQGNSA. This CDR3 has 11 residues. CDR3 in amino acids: CASSLGQPQHF. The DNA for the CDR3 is TGTGCCAGCAGCTTGGGGCAGCCCCAGCATTTT.